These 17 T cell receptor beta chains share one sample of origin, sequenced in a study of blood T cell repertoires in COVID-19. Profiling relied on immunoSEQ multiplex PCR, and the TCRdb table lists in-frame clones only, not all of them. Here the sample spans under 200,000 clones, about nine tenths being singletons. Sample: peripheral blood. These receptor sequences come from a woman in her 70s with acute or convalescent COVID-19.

CDR3 DNA: TGTGCCAGCAGTTATAAAAGAGGATCCTACGAGCAGTACTTC. Residues: CASSYKRGSYEQYF. The rearrangement uses TRBV6-2 or TRBV6-3 and TRBJ2-7; no reliable D call. CDR1 MNHEY and CDR2 SVGEGT come from the germline V gene. Trimming pared 3 bases from V and 1 base from J, leaving 10 bases between. The CDR3 runs to 14 residues.

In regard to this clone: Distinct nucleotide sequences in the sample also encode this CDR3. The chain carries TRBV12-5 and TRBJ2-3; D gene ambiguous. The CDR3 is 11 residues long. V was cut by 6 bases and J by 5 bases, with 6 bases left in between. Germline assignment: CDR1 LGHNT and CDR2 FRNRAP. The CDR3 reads CASGPLDTQYF. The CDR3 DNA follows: TGTGCTAGTGGCCCCCTAGATACGCAGTATTTT. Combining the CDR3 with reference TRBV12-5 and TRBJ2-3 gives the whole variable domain DARVTQTPRHKVTEMGQEVTMRCQPILGHNTVFWYRQTMMQGLELLAYFRNRAPLDDSGMPKDRFSAEMPDATLATLKIQPSEPRDSAVYFCASGPLDTQYFGPGTRLTVL.

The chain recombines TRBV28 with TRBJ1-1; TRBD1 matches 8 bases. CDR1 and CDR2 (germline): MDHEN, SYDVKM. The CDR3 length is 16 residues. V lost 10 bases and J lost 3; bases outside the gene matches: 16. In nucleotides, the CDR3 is TGTGCCATCTTAGAGGGGGCAGGGGGCCTACACACTGAAGCTTTCTTT. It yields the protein CAILEGAGGLHTEAFF. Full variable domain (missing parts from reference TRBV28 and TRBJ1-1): DVKVTQSSRYLVKRTGEKVFLECVQDMDHENMFWYRQDPGLGLRLIYFSYDVKMKEKGDIPEGYSVSREKKERFSLILESASTNQTSMYLCAILEGAGGLHTEAFFGQGTRLTVV.

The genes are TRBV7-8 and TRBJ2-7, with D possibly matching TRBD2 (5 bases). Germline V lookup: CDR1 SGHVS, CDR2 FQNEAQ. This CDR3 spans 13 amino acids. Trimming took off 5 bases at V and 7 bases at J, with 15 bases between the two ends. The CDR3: CASSLGPDSEQYF. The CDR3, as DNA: TGTGCCAGCAGCCTTGGACCGGACTCAGAGCAGTACTTC.

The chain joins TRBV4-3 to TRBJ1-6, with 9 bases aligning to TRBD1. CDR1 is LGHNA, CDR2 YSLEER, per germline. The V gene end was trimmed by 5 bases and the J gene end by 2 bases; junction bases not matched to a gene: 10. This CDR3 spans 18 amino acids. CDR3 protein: CASSRDRVEGTYNSPLHF. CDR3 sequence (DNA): TGCGCCAGCAGCAGGGACAGGGTGGAAGGGACCTATAATTCACCCCTCCACTTT.

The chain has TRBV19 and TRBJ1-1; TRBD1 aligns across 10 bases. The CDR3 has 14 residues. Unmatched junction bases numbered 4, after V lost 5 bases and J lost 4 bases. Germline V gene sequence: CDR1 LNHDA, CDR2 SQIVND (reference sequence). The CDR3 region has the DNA TGTGCCAGTAGTGCAGACAGGGGGCTCACTGAAGCTTTCTTT. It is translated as CASSADRGLTEAFF.

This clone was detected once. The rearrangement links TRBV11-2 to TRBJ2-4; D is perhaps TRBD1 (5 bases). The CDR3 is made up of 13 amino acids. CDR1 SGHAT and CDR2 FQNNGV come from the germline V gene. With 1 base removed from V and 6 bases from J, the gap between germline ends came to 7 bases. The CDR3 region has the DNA TGTGCCAGCAGCTTAGGGGGCGGAAACATTCAGTACTTC. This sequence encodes CASSLGGGNIQYF.

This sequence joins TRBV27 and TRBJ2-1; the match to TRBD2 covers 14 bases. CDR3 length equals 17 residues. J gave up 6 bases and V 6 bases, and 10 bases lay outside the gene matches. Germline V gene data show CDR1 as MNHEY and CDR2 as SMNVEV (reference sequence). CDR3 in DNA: TGTGCCAGCAGCTACAACCCGACTAGCGGGAGGGCCAATGAGCAGTTCTTC. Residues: CASSYNPTSGRANEQFF.

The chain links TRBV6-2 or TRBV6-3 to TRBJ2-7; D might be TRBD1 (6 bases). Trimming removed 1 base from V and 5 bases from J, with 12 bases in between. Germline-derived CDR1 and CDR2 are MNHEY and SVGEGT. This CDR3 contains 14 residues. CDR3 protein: CASSYLGAEDEQYF. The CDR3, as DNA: TGTGCCAGCAGTTACTTGGGGGCGGAGGACGAGCAGTACTTC.

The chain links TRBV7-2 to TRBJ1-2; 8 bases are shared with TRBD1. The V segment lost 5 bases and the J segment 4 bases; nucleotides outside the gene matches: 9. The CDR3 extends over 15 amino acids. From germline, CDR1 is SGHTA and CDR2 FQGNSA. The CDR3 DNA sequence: TGTGCCAGCAGCCCCTTTACAGGGGGTAGCTATGGCTACACCTTC. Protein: CASSPFTGGSYGYTF.

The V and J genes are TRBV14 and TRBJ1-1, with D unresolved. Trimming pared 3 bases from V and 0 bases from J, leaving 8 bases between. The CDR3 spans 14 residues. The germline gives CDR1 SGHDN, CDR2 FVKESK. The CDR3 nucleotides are TGTGCCAGCAGCCAGGCAATACTGAACACTGAAGCTTTCTTT. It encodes CASSQAILNTEAFF.

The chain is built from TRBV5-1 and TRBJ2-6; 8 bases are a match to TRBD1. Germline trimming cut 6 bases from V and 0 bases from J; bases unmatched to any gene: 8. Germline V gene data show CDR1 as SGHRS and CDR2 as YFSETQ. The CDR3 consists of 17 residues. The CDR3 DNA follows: TGCGCCAGCACCAACGGACAGGGCAGCTCTGGGGCCAACGTCCTGACTTTC. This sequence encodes CASTNGQGSSGANVLTF.

CDR3 nucleotides: TGTGCCAGCAGTTCGACAGAGTACCTTGGCTACACCTTC. As protein: CASSSTEYLGYTF. The chain recombines TRBV7-2 with TRBJ1-2; tentatively, D is TRBD1 (5 bases). This CDR3 region has 13 residues. V was trimmed by 6 bases and J by 7 bases, leaving 15 bases between them. Germline V lookup: CDR1 SGHTA, CDR2 FQGNSA.

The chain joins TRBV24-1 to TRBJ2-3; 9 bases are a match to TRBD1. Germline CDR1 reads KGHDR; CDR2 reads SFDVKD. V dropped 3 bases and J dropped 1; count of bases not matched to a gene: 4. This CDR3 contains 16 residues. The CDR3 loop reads CATSDGQGPRTDTQYF. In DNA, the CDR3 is TGTGCCACCAGTGATGGACAGGGGCCTCGCACAGATACGCAGTATTTT.

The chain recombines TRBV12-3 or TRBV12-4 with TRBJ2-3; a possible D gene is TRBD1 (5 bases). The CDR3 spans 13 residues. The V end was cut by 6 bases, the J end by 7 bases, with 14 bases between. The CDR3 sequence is CASRRGSGYTQYF. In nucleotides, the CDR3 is TGTGCCAGCAGAAGGGGCTCAGGGTATACGCAGTATTTT.

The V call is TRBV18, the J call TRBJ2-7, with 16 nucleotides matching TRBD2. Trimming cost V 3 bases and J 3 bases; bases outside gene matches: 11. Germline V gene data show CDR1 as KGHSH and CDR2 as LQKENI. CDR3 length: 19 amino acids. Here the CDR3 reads CASSPDGGLAGGTGYEQYF. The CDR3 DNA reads TGTGCCAGCTCACCTGACGGGGGACTAGCGGGAGGGACTGGCTACGAGCAGTACTTC.

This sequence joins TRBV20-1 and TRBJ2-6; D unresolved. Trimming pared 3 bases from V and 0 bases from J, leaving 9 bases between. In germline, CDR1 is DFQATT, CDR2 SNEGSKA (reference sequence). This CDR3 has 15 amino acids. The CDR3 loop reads CSASLIFSGANVLTF. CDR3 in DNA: TGCAGTGCTAGTCTTATATTCTCTGGGGCCAACGTCCTGACTTTC.